Below, 9 T cell receptor beta chains from the same sample are listed, as sequenced in a study of blood T cell repertoires in COVID-19. Profiled with immunoSEQ multiplex PCR; TCRdb holds only in-frame clones, not every one. The sample yields 60,000 or so clones, about nine tenths seen once. Sequenced sample: peripheral blood. These receptors all come from a human donor with acute or convalescent COVID-19. The donor label of this sample is uncertain.

The chain employs TRBV18 and TRBJ2-3; 8 nucleotides line up with TRBD2. V gave up 3 bases and J gave up 4 bases; unmatched junction bases: 6. CDR3 length: 15 amino acids. Germline V gene data show CDR1 as KGHSH and CDR2 as LQKENI. CDR3 residues: CASSPLSGGADTQYF. For the CDR3, the DNA is TGTGCCAGCTCACCCCTATCGGGAGGGGCAGATACGCAGTATTTT.

J is TRBJ2-5 and V is TRBV7-9, with TRBD2 matching 7 bases. The trim removed 5 bases at V and 3 bases at J, leaving 3 bases unmatched. CDR1 and CDR2 from the germline V gene are SEHNR and FQNEAQ (reference sequence). The CDR3 is 13 residues long. The CDR3 nucleotides are TGTGCCAGCAGCCAAAGCGGGGAAGAGACCCAGTACTTC. Translating it yields CASSQSGEETQYF.

The rearrangement uses TRBV25-1 and TRBJ1-4; D gene unclear. CDR1 MGHDK and CDR2 SYGVNS come from the germline V gene. Deletions cut 5 bases from V and 8 bases from J, with 18 bases between. CDR3 length equals 15 residues. This CDR3 is CASSKTVGGREKLFF. CDR3 sequence (DNA): TGTGCCAGCAGTAAAACGGTCGGAGGGAGGGAAAAACTGTTTTTT.

The chain has TRBV18 and TRBJ1-1, with 9 bases lining up with TRBD1. Germline-derived CDR1 and CDR2 are KGHSH and LQKENI. The CDR3 is made up of 19 amino acids. V gave up 1 base and J gave up 0 bases; unmatched junction bases: 12. The CDR3: CASSPRFETGGFMNTEAFF. The DNA for the CDR3 is TGTGCCAGCTCACCACGGTTCGAGACAGGGGGATTCATGAACACTGAAGCTTTCTTT.

This chain uses TRBV10-1 with TRBJ2-7; possible D gene TRBD2, 5 bases. V lost 6 bases, J lost 3 bases, and 12 bases lay in between. Germline assignment: CDR1 WNHNN and CDR2 SYGVQD (reference sequence). This CDR3 is 13 amino acids long. The CDR3 DNA sequence: TGCGCCAGCAGCCCTGGGAGCGTCTACGAGCAGTACTTC. Its translation: CASSPGSVYEQYF.

This chain joins TRBV10-3 and TRBJ2-1, with TRBD2 matching 11 bases. Trimming took 2 bases from V and 3 from J; bases not matched to a gene: 6. Germline assignment: CDR1 ENHRY and CDR2 SYGVKD. The CDR3 runs to 17 residues. The CDR3 region is CAISENLAGGLYNEQFF. The CDR3 DNA reads as TGTGCCATCAGTGAGAATCTAGCGGGGGGCCTCTACAATGAGCAGTTCTTC.

The V gene is TRBV7-2, the J gene TRBJ2-7, with D perhaps TRBD2 (5 bases). The V gene's germline CDR1 is SGHTA and CDR2 FQGNSA. Trimming stripped 1 base from V and 4 bases from J, with 14 bases between. CDR3 size: 15 residues. This CDR3 reads CASSLGPGSDYEQYF. The CDR3 region has the DNA TGTGCCAGCAGCTTAGGACCAGGTAGCGATTACGAGCAGTACTTC. The whole variable domain, filled in from reference TRBV7-2 and TRBJ2-7, reads GAGVSQSPSNKVTEKGKDVELRCDPISGHTALYWYRQSLGQGLEFLIYFQGNSAPDKSGLPSDRFSAERTGGSVSTLTIQRTQQEDSAVYLCASSLGPGSDYEQYFGPGTRLTVT.

The J gene is TRBJ2-3, the V gene TRBV7-9; perhaps TRBD2 as D (6 bases). The CDR3 runs to 16 residues. The V gene's germline CDR1 is SEHNR and CDR2 FQNEAQ (reference sequence). V lost 1 base to trimming and J lost 5 bases, with 16 bases between them. The CDR3 DNA is TGTGCCAGCAGCTTAGTGGGTGGGGCGCGGGGAGATACGCAGTATTTT. Protein: CASSLVGGARGDTQYF.

The chain recombines TRBV10-3 with TRBJ2-3; TRBD1 matches 8 bases. This CDR3 has 13 residues. V trimming: 7 bases; J trimming: 4 bases; junction bases outside the gene matches: 4. Germline V gene data show CDR1 as ENHRY and CDR2 as SYGVKD. CDR3 bases: TGTGCCATCACAGGACAGGGAGCAGATACGCAGTATTTT. It is translated as CAITGQGADTQYF.